The 14 T cell receptor beta chains presented below share a single source sample, sequenced in a study of CD8+CD57+ T cells in acquired aplastic anemia. Profiling that covered TCR beta VDJ and CDR3 relied on genomic DNA as its template. TCRdb independently ran MiXCR on the reads; one entry per CDR3 protein. The profile shows approximately 130,000 distinct CDR3 sequences, about two fifths of them singletons. Whoever was chosen for sequencing had shown CD8+CD57+ cell expansion by flow cytometry. The material sequenced was sorted CD4+, CD8+, or CD8+CD57+ T cells (not recorded which) from PBMCs. The source is a human donor with aplastic anemia.

This chain joins TRBV7-2 and TRBJ1-6; TRBD1 is a possible D gene (5 bases). The ends were cut back, 0 bases at V and 6 bases at J, with 30 bases in the middle. Germline CDR1 reads SGHTA; CDR2 reads FQGNSA. The CDR3 contains 22 residues. The CDR3 is CASSLALVGGTGGYSSNSPLHF. Written as DNA, the CDR3 is TGTGCCAGCAGCTTAGCGCTAGTTGGGGGGACGGGGGGGTATAGTAGTAATTCACCCCTCCACTTT.

In its sample, this clonotype was seen many times. This chain uses TRBV14 with TRBJ1-1, with TRBD1 identical over 8 bases. Germline V lookup: CDR1 SGHDN, CDR2 FVKESK. The ends lost 3 bases at V and 4 bases at J; junction bases unmatched: 7. CDR3 length: 15 amino acids. For the CDR3, the DNA is TGTGCCAGCAGCCAGTACAGGGGGTTTGGCACTGAAGCTTTCTTT. Translation gives CASSQYRGFGTEAFF.

This clonotype was seen many times. The J gene is TRBJ1-1, the V gene TRBV15; maybe TRBD1 (5 bases). The germline V gene encodes CDR1 LNHNV and CDR2 YYDKDF (reference sequence). V shed 3 bases and J shed 5 bases, with 16 bases lying between them. CDR3 size: 15 residues. CDR3 sequence: CATSSWGTRDTEAFF. CDR3 DNA: TGTGCCACCAGCAGTTGGGGAACCAGGGATACTGAAGCTTTCTTT.

This rearrangement joins TRBV28 to TRBJ2-7, with 7 bases matching TRBD1. J lost 7 bases, V lost 2 bases, and 11 bases had no gene match. CDR3 length: 15 amino acids. CDR1 is MDHEN and CDR2 is SYDVKM in the germline V gene. The CDR3 DNA sequence: TGTGCCAGCAGTTTACTTGACAGGGATTTACGAGAGCAGTACTTC. It codes for CASSLLDRDLREQYF.

This clonotype showed up many times. The rearrangement uses TRBV2 and TRBJ2-7; possible D gene TRBD1, 6 bases. Germline CDR1 is SNHLY and CDR2 is FYNNEI. This CDR3 is built from 13 residues. V dropped 6 bases and J dropped 2 bases, with 11 bases sitting between them. CDR3 coding DNA: TGTGCCAGCAGGGACAGTCTTACCTACGAGCAGTACTTC. Its protein is CASRDSLTYEQYF.

Concerning this clonotype itself: A read error may be the cause here, since a much bigger clone is one base away. The gene calls are TRBV4-3 and TRBJ2-3; a weak D match, TRBD2 (6 bases). The germline gives CDR1 LGHNA, CDR2 YSLEER. V shed 1 base and J shed 0 bases, with 14 bases lying between them. The length of the CDR3 is 17 residues. CDR3 residues: CASSQGSPGSSTDTQYF. The CDR3 DNA is TGCGCCAGCAGCCAAGGAAGTCCCGGGAGTAGCACAGATACGCAGTATTTT.

The CDR3 bases are TGCAGTGCTGGCCCGAATGAAAAACTGTTTTTT. Its protein is CSAGPNEKLFF. The chain links TRBV20-1 to TRBJ1-4; D is ambiguous. The CDR3 runs to 11 residues. In germline, CDR1 is DFQATT, CDR2 SNEGSKA (reference sequence). V was cut by 5 bases and J by 5 bases, with 6 bases left in between.

This clonotype showed up many times. The chain joins TRBV19 to TRBJ1-6; tentative D call: TRBD1 (5 bases). CDR3 size: 14 residues. Germline CDR1 is LNHDA and CDR2 is SQIVND (reference sequence). Trimming stripped 2 bases from V and 10 bases from J, with 12 bases between. The CDR3 DNA is TGTGCCAGTAGTATAACCCAGGGAGGATCACCCCTCCACTTT. Translation gives CASSITQGGSPLHF.

Details on this clonotype: This is likely a read error, given that the CDR3 carries no conserved phenylalanine or tryptophan at its end. The chain links TRBV19 to TRBJ1-6; the D gene is possibly TRBD1 (5 bases). The length of the CDR3 is 14 residues. CDR1 is LNHDA, CDR2 SQIVND, per germline (reference sequence). The ends were cut back, 7 bases at V and 7 bases at J, with 14 bases in the middle. The CDR3 region has the DNA TGTGCCAGTACTCGGGGGAACCAGAATTCACCCCTCCACTCC. This sequence encodes CASTRGNQNSPLHS.

At least ten counts were recorded for this clonotype. The chain is built from TRBV6-1 and TRBJ2-7; possible D gene TRBD2, 6 bases. Germline CDR1 and CDR2: MNHNS and SASEGT. Trimming left V 3 bases short and J 2 bases short, with 11 bases between. This CDR3 has 14 residues. CDR3 DNA sequence: TGTGCCAGCAGTGAGGCGGGACTGACCTACGAGCAGTACTTC. Protein sequence: CASSEAGLTYEQYF.

The chain uses TRBV2 and TRBJ2-2, with no clear D. Trimming pared 8 bases from V and 2 bases from J, leaving 12 bases between. In germline, CDR1 is SNHLY, CDR2 FYNNEI. The CDR3 has 14 residues. The CDR3 bases are TGTGCCAGCCGGGTGCTGGGAAACACCGGGGAGCTGTTTTTT. Residues: CASRVLGNTGELFF.

This clonotype was picked up many times. The rearrangement uses TRBV19 and TRBJ2-7, with 7 bases lining up with TRBD1. Trimming took 6 bases from V and 4 from J; bases not matched to a gene: 9. From germline, CDR1 is LNHDA and CDR2 SQIVND (reference sequence). The CDR3 has 14 residues. The CDR3 is CASSPGQTPYEQYF. In DNA form, the CDR3 reads TGTGCCAGTAGCCCGGGACAGACACCTTACGAGCAGTACTTC.

This clonotype was recorded many times. The V gene is TRBV5-5, the J gene TRBJ1-6; D is unclear. The V and J ends lost 4 bases and 6 bases respectively, with 17 bases between them. The CDR3 contains 16 residues. Germline CDR1 SGHKS, CDR2 YYEKEE (reference sequence). CDR3 amino acids: CASSAGVNPSNSPLHF. Written as DNA, the CDR3 is TGTGCCAGCAGCGCGGGAGTGAATCCAAGTAATTCACCCCTCCACTTT.

In its sample, this clonotype was seen many times. The chain joins TRBV5-8 to TRBJ2-3; D uncertain. Deletions cut 1 base from V and 0 bases from J, with 6 bases between. This CDR3 spans 14 amino acids. CDR1 SGHTS and CDR2 YDEGEE come from the germline V gene. The CDR3, as DNA: TGTGCCAGCAGCTTGACAGCAAGCACAGATACGCAGTATTTT. This sequence encodes CASSLTASTDTQYF. The full variable domain, completed using reference TRBV5-8 and TRBJ2-3, is EAGVTQSPTHLIKTRGQQATLRCSPISGHTSVYWYQQALGLGLQFLLWYDEGEERNRGNFPPRFSGRQFPNYSSELNVNALELEDSALYLCASSLTASTDTQYFGPGTRLTVL.